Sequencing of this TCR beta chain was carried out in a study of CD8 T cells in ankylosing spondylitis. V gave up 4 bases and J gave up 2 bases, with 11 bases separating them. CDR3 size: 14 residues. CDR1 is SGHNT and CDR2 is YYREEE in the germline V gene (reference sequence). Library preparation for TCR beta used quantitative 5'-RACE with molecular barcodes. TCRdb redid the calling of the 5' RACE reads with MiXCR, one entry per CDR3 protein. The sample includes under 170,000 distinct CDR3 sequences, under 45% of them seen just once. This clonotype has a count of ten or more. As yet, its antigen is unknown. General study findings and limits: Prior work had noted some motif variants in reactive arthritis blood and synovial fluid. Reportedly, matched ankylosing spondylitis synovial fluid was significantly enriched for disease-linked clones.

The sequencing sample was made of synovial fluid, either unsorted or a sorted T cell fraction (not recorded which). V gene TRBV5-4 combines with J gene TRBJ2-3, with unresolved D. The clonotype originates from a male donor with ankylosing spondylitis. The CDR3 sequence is CASSRPGVTDTQYF. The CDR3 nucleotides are TGTGCCAGCAGCCGGCCTGGGGTCACAGATACGCAGTATTTT.